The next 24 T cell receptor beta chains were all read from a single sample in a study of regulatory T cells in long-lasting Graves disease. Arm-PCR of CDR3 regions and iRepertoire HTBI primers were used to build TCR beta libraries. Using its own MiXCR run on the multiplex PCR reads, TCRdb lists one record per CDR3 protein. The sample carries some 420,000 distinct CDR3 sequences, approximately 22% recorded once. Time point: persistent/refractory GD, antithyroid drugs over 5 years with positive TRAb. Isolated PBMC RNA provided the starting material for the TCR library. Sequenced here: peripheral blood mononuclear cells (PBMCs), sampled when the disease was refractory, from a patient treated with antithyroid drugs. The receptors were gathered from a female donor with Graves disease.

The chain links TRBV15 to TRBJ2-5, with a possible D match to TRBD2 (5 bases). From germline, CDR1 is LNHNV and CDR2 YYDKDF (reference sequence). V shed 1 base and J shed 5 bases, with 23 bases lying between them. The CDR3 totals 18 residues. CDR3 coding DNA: TGTGCCACCAGCAGAGTTCCTCCGGGTCGCGGACTTGGTGAGACCCAGTACTTC. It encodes CATSRVPPGRGLGETQYF. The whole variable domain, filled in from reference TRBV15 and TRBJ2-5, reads DAMVIQNPRYQVTQFGKPVTLSCSQTLNHNVMYWYQQKSSQAPKLLFHYYDKDFNNEADTPDNFQSRRPNTSFCFLDIRSPGLGDTAMYLCATSRVPPGRGLGETQYFGPGTRLLVL.

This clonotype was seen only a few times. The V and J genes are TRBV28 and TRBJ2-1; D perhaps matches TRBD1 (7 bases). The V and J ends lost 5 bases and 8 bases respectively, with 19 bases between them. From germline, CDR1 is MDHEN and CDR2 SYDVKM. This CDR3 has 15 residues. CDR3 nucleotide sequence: TGTGCCAGCAGTCCGGGGGACAGTCAATGGGATGAGCAGTTCTTC. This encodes CASSPGDSQWDEQFF.

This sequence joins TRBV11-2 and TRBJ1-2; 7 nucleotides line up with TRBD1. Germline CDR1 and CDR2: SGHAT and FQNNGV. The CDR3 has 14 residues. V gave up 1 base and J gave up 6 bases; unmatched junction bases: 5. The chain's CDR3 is CASSLGVGGDGYTF. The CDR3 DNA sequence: TGTGCCAGCAGCTTAGGAGTAGGGGGCGATGGCTACACCTTC. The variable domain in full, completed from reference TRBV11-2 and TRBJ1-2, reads EAGVAQSPRYKIIEKRQSVAFWCNPISGHATLYWYQQILGQGPKLLIQFQNNGVVDDSQLPKDRFSAERLKGVDSTLKIQPAKLEDSAVYLCASSLGVGGDGYTFGSGTRLTVV.

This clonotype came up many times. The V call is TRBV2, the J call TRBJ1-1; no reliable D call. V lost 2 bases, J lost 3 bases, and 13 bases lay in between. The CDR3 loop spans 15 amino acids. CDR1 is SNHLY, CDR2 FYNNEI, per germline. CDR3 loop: CASSERKVRYTEAFF. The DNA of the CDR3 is TGTGCCAGCAGTGAAAGGAAAGTTAGGTACACTGAAGCTTTCTTT.

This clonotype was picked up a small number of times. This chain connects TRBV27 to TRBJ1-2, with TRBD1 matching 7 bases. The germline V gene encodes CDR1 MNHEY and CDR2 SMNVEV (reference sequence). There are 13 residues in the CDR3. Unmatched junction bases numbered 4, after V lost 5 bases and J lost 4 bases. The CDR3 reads CASSIGGGYGYTF. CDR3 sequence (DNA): TGTGCCAGCAGTATAGGGGGCGGCTATGGCTACACCTTC.

CDR3: CASSGGRVREKLFF. The CDR3 DNA reads as TGTGCCAGCAGCGGGGGACGGGTCAGAGAAAAACTGTTTTTT. The rearrangement uses TRBV9 and TRBJ1-4; TRBD1 is a possible D gene (5 bases). Looked up from germline, CDR1 is SGDLS and CDR2 is YYNGEE. The germline V and J ends were trimmed by 3 bases and 8 bases, with 14 bases remaining between them. The CDR3 loop spans 14 amino acids. Full variable domain (remainder filled in from reference TRBV9 and TRBJ1-4): DSGVTQTPKHLITATGQRVTLRCSPRSGDLSVYWYQQSLDQGLQFLIQYYNGEERAKGNILERFSAQQFPDLHSELNLSSLELGDSALYFCASSGGRVREKLFFGSGTQLSVL.

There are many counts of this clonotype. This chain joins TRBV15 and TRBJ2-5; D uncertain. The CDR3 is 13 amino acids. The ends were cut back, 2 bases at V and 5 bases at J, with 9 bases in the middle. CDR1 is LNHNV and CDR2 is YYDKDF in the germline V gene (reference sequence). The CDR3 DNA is TGTGCCACCAGCAGACCCCCGAGGGAGACCCAGTACTTC. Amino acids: CATSRPPRETQYF.

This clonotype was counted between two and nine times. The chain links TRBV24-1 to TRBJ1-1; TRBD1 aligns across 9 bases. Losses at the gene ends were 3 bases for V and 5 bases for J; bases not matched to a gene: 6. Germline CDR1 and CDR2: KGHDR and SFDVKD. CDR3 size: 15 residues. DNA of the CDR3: TGTGCCACCAGTGATAACGGACAGGGGATGACTGAAGCTTTCTTT. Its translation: CATSDNGQGMTEAFF.

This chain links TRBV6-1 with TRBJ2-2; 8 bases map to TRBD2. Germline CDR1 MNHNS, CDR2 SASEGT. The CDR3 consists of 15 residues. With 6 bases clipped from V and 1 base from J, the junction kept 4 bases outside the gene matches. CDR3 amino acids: CASRRTSWNTGELFF. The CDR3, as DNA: TGTGCCAGCAGACGGACTAGCTGGAACACCGGGGAGCTGTTTTTT.

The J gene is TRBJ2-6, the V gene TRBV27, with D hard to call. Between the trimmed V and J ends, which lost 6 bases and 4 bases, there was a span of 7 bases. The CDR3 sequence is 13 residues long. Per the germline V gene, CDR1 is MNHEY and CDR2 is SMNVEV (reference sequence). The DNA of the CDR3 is TGTGCCAGCAGACCCTACGGGGCCAACGTCCTGACTTTC. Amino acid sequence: CASRPYGANVLTF.

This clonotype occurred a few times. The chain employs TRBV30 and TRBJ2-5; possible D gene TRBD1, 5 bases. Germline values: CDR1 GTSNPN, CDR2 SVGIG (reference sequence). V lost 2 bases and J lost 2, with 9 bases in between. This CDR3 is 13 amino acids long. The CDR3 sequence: CAWSNPGQETQYF. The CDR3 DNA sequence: TGTGCCTGGAGTAACCCAGGGCAAGAGACCCAGTACTTC.

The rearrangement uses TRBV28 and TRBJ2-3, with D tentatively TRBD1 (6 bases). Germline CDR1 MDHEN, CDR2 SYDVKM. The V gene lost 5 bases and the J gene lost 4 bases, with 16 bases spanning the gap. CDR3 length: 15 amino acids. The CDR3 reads CASSTEGHLADTQYF. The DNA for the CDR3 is TGTGCCAGCAGTACCGAGGGACACCTCGCAGATACGCAGTATTTT.

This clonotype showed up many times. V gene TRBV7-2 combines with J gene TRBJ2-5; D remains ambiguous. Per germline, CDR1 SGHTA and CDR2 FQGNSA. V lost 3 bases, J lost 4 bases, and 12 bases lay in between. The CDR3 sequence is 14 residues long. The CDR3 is CASSLFDSGETQYF. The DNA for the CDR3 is TGTGCCAGCAGCTTGTTCGACTCAGGAGAGACCCAGTACTTC.

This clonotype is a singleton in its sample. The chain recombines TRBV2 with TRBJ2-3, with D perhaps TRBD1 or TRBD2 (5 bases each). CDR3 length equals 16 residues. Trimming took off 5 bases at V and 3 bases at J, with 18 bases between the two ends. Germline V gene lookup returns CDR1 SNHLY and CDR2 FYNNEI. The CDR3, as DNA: TGTGCCAGCAGTATACGACAGTCTACGGGAACAGATACGCAGTATTTT. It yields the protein CASSIRQSTGTDTQYF.

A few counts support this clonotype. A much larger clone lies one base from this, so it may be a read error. For the CDR3, the DNA is TGTGCCAGCAGCTTAGTGGTCGAGCAGTACTTC. Its translation is CASSLVVEQYF. This chain connects TRBV7-9 to TRBJ2-7; D gene unclear. Germline V lookup: CDR1 SEHNR, CDR2 FQNEAQ (reference sequence). With 1 base removed from V and 6 bases from J, the gap between germline ends came to 4 bases. The CDR3 loop spans 11 amino acids.

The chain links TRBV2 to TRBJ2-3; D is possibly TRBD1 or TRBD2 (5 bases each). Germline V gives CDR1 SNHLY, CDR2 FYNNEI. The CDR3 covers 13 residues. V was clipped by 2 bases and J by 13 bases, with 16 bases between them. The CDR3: CASSELTEGTEYF. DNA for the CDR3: TGTGCCAGCAGTGAACTAACAGAGGGGACGGAGTATTTT.

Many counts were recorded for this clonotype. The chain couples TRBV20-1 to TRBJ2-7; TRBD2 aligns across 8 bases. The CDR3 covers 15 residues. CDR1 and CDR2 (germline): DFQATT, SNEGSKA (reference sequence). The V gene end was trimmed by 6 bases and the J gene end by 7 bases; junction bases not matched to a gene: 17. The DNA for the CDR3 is TGCAGTGCCAGGACTACGGGACTAGAATCAAAGGAGCAGTACTTC. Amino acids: CSARTTGLESKEQYF.

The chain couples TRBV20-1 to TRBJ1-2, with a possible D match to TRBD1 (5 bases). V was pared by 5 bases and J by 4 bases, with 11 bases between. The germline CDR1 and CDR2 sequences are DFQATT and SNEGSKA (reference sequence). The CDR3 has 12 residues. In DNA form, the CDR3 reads TGCAGTGCTGCTGGGACCGTCTATGGCTACACCTTC. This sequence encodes CSAAGTVYGYTF.

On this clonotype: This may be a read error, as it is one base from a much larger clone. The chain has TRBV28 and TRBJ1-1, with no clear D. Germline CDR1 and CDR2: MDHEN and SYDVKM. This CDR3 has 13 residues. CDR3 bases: TGTGCCAGCAGTTTAGATTTGAGCACTGGAGCTTTCTTT. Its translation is CASSLDLSTGAFF.

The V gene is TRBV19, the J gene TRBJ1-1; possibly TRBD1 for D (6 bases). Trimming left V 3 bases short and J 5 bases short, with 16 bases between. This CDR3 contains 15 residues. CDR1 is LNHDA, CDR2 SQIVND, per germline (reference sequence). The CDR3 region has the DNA TGTGCCAGTAGTATGGCCCCACAGGGACCAACTGAAGCTTTCTTT. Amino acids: CASSMAPQGPTEAFF.

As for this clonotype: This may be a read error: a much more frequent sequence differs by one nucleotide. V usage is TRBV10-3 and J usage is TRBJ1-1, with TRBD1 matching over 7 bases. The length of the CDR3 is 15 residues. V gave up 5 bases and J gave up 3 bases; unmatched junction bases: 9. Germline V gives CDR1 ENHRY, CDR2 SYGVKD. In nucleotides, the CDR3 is TGTGCCATCAGTAGATCGGGACAGATGTACACTGAAGCTTTCTTT. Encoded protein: CAISRSGQMYTEAFF.

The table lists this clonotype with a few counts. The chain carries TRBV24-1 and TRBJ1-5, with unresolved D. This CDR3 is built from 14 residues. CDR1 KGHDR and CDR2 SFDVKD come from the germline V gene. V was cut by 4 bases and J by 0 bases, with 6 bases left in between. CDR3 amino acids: CATSDPLSNQPQHF. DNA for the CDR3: TGTGCCACCAGTGACCCTCTTAGCAATCAGCCCCAGCATTTT.

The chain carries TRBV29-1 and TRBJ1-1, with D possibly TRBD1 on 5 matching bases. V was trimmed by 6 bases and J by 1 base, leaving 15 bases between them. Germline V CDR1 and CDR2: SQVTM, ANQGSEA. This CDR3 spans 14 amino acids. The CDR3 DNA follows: TGCAGCGTGTCCATTCGGGGGGGGAACACTGAAGCTTTCTTT. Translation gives CSVSIRGGNTEAFF.

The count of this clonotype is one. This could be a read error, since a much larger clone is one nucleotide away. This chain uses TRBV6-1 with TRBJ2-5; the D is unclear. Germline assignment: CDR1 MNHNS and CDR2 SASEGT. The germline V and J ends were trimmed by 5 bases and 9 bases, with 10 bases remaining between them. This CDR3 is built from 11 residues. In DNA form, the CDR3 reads TGTGCCAGCAGTCCCCGACGGGCCCAGTACTTC. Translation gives CASSPRRAQYF.